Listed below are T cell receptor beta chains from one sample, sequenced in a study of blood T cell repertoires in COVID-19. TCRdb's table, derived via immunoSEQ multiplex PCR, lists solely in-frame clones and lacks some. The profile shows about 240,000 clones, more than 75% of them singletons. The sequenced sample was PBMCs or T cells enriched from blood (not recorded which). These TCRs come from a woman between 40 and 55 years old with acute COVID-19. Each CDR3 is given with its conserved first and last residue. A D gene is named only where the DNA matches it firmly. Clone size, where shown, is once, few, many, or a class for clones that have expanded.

CDR3 protein: CASSLSAGGEQYF
CDR3 DNA: TGTGCCAGCAGTTTATCCGCCGGGGGTGAGCAGTACTTC
D gene: -
J gene: TRBJ2-7
V gene: TRBV27
clone size: -

CDR3 protein: CASSPKTSHNEQFF
CDR3 DNA: TGTGCCAGCAGTCCCAAGACTAGTCACAATGAGCAGTTCTTC
D gene: -
J gene: TRBJ2-1
V gene: TRBV6-5
clone size: -

CDR3 protein: CATSSPRTGSQETQYF
CDR3 DNA: TGTGCCACCAGCTCCCCTAGGACAGGGTCCCAAGAGACCCAGTACTTC
D gene: TRBD1
J gene: TRBJ2-5
V gene: TRBV15
clone size: -

CDR3 protein: CAWRDSSYNEQFF
CDR3 DNA: TGTGCCTGGAGGGACAGCTCCTACAATGAGCAGTTCTTC
D gene: -
J gene: TRBJ2-1
V gene: TRBV30
clone size: -

CDR3 protein: CASRNAGAGELFF
CDR3 DNA: TGTGCCAGCAGAAATGCAGGGGCCGGGGAGCTGTTTTTT
D gene: -
J gene: TRBJ2-2
V gene: TRBV6-5
clone size: few

CDR3 protein: CASSQAPRDVEAFF
CDR3 DNA: TGCGCCAGCAGCCAAGCCCCACGGGATGTCGAAGCTTTCTTT
D gene: -
J gene: TRBJ1-1
V gene: TRBV4-1
clone size: -

CDR3 protein: CASSHPRDTSGEQYF
CDR3 DNA: TGCGCCAGCAGCCACCCAAGGGACACCTCTGGAGAGCAGTACTTC
D gene: -
J gene: TRBJ2-7
V gene: TRBV4-1
clone size: -

CDR3 protein: CSASKTGVGDTIYF
CDR3 DNA: TGCAGTGCTAGTAAAACAGGGGTAGGGGACACCATATATTTT
D gene: TRBD1
J gene: TRBJ1-3
V gene: TRBV20-1
clone size: once

CDR3 protein: CSVEGGRGLSYGYTF
CDR3 DNA: TGCAGCGTTGAAGGTGGCAGGGGGCTGAGTTATGGCTACACCTTC
D gene: TRBD1
J gene: TRBJ1-2
V gene: TRBV29-1
clone size: once

CDR3 protein: CASHRDRGQNWKAFF
CDR3 DNA: TGTGCAAGTCACCGGGACAGGGGCCAGAACTGGAAAGCTTTCTTT
D gene: -
J gene: TRBJ1-1
V gene: TRBV12-2
clone size: once

CDR3 protein: CASLAGTQVPYEQYF
CDR3 DNA: TGTGCCAGTCTAGCGGGGACCCAGGTGCCCTACGAGCAGTACTTC
D gene: TRBD2
J gene: TRBJ2-7
V gene: TRBV2
clone size: -

CDR3 protein: CASSLGTGDEQFF
CDR3 DNA: TGTGCCAGCAGCTTAGGGACAGGGGATGAGCAGTTCTTC
D gene: TRBD1
J gene: TRBJ2-1
V gene: TRBV7-3
clone size: -

CDR3 protein: CASSVSGSSYNEQFF
CDR3 DNA: TGTGCCAGCAGCGTTAGCGGGAGTTCCTACAATGAGCAGTTCTTC
D gene: TRBD2
J gene: TRBJ2-1
V gene: TRBV9
clone size: -

CDR3 protein: CASARAGGPDTQYF
CDR3 DNA: TGTGCCAGCGCCCGGGCGGGAGGTCCAGATACGCAGTATTTT
D gene: TRBD2
J gene: TRBJ2-3
V gene: TRBV9
clone size: -

CDR3 protein: CASSGQSYEQYF
CDR3 DNA: TGTGCCAGCAGTGGACAATCCTACGAGCAGTACTTC
D gene: -
J gene: TRBJ2-7
V gene: TRBV12-3/TRBV12-4
clone size: -

CDR3 protein: CASSDGLVSLEQYF
CDR3 DNA: TGTGCCAGCAGCGATGGACTAGTTTCCCTCGAGCAGTACTTC
D gene: TRBD2
J gene: TRBJ2-7
V gene: TRBV5-4
clone size: -

CDR3 protein: CASSFSGLNEQFF
CDR3 DNA: TGTGCCAGCAGCTTCTCAGGGCTCAATGAGCAGTTCTTC
D gene: -
J gene: TRBJ2-1
V gene: TRBV13
clone size: -

CDR3 protein: CASSQDSLAAYEQYF
CDR3 DNA: TGTGCCAGCAGCCAAGATAGTCTAGCCGCCTACGAGCAGTACTTC
D gene: -
J gene: TRBJ2-7
V gene: TRBV3-1/TRBV3-2
clone size: -

CDR3 protein: CASSTGRSSYEQYF
CDR3 DNA: TGTGCCAGCAGCACAGGACGGAGCTCCTACGAGCAGTACTTC
D gene: -
J gene: TRBJ2-7
V gene: TRBV6-5
clone size: -

CDR3 protein: CASSRGTSGRNEQFF
CDR3 DNA: TGTGCCAGCAGCCGCGGGACTAGCGGGCGGAATGAGCAGTTCTTC
D gene: TRBD2
J gene: TRBJ2-1
V gene: TRBV11-3
clone size: -

CDR3 protein: CATSRDRYEQYF
CDR3 DNA: TGTGCCACCAGCAGAGACCGCTACGAGCAGTACTTC
D gene: -
J gene: TRBJ2-7
V gene: TRBV15
clone size: once

CDR3 protein: CASSESFLQGRNEQFF
CDR3 DNA: TGCGCCAGCAGTGAGTCGTTCTTACAGGGGAGGAATGAGCAGTTCTTC
D gene: -
J gene: TRBJ2-1
V gene: TRBV10-1
clone size: -

CDR3 protein: CASSVERGGTEAFF
CDR3 DNA: TGTGCCAGCAGCGTAGAAAGGGGGGGCACTGAAGCTTTCTTT
D gene: -
J gene: TRBJ1-1
V gene: TRBV9
clone size: -

CDR3 protein: CASSEEREVPEQYF
CDR3 DNA: TGTGCCAGCAGTGAAGAACGGGAGGTTCCCGAGCAGTACTTC
D gene: TRBD2
J gene: TRBJ2-7
V gene: TRBV2
clone size: -

CDR3 protein: CASSGTTGNEQFF
CDR3 DNA: TGCGCCAGCAGCGGGACTACCGGCAATGAGCAGTTCTTC
D gene: TRBD2
J gene: TRBJ2-1
V gene: TRBV10-2
clone size: few

CDR3 protein: CASSLGPLNQPQHF
CDR3 DNA: TGTGCCAGCAGCTTGGGCCCACTCAATCAGCCCCAGCATTTT
D gene: -
J gene: TRBJ1-5
V gene: TRBV5-6
clone size: -

CDR3 protein: CASQTGLGGYTF
CDR3 DNA: TGTGCCAGTCAGACAGGTTTGGGCGGCTACACCTTC
D gene: -
J gene: TRBJ1-2
V gene: TRBV12-3/TRBV12-4
clone size: -

CDR3 protein: CASSLKGTGGGEQFF
CDR3 DNA: TGTGCCAGCAGCTTAAAGGGGACTGGAGGAGGAGAGCAGTTCTTC
D gene: -
J gene: TRBJ2-1
V gene: TRBV7-3
clone size: few

CDR3 protein: CASSEMASGTYNEQFF
CDR3 DNA: TGTGCCAGCAGTGAGATGGCTAGCGGGACTTACAATGAGCAGTTCTTC
D gene: TRBD2
J gene: TRBJ2-1
V gene: TRBV2
clone size: once

CDR3 protein: CASGLVNSRAQYF
CDR3 DNA: TGTGCTAGTGGTTTGGTAAACTCCCGGGCGCAGTATTTT
D gene: -
J gene: TRBJ2-3
V gene: TRBV12-5
clone size: -

CDR3 protein: CASNSGTSGPNTGELFF
CDR3 DNA: TGTGCCAGCAACTCCGGGACTAGCGGCCCGAACACCGGGGAGCTGTTTTTT
D gene: TRBD2
J gene: TRBJ2-2
V gene: TRBV9
clone size: -

CDR3 protein: CASSLVFGTSGIEQFF
CDR3 DNA: TGTGCCAGCAGCTTAGTGTTCGGTACTAGCGGAATTGAGCAGTTCTTC
D gene: TRBD2
J gene: TRBJ2-1
V gene: TRBV11-2
clone size: -

CDR3 protein: CASSWRQGADTGELFF
CDR3 DNA: TGTGCCAGCAGTTGGAGACAGGGGGCGGACACCGGGGAGCTGTTTTTT
D gene: TRBD1
J gene: TRBJ2-2
V gene: TRBV27
clone size: few

CDR3 protein: CSERTGGPEAFF
CDR3 DNA: TGCAGCGAAAGGACAGGGGGCCCTGAAGCTTTCTTT
D gene: TRBD1
J gene: TRBJ1-1
V gene: TRBV29-1
clone size: once

CDR3 protein: CAISEDRGNQPQHF
CDR3 DNA: TGTGCCATCTCGGAGGACAGGGGCAATCAGCCCCAGCATTTT
D gene: TRBD1
J gene: TRBJ1-5
V gene: TRBV10-3
clone size: -

CDR3 protein: CASSFTETDTQYF
CDR3 DNA: TGTGCCAGCAGTTTTACTGAAACAGATACGCAGTATTTT
D gene: -
J gene: TRBJ2-3
V gene: TRBV12-3/TRBV12-4
clone size: -

CDR3 protein: CASRFRTGTTGELFF
CDR3 DNA: TGTGCCAGCAGATTTAGGACAGGAACGACCGGGGAGCTGTTTTTT
D gene: TRBD1
J gene: TRBJ2-2
V gene: TRBV2
clone size: -

CDR3 protein: CASSLAGGPGDTQYF
CDR3 DNA: TGTGCCAGCAGCTTAGCGGGAGGGCCGGGGGATACGCAGTATTTT
D gene: TRBD2
J gene: TRBJ2-3
V gene: TRBV5-4
clone size: few